A single sample is the source of the 19 T cell receptor beta chains below, sequenced in a study of blood T cells in healthy people across ages. Primers used in a second PCR of roughly 6 to 11 cycles were a sample-barcoded 5' primer and a J-beta primer mix. MiXCR, applied by TCRdb to the 5' RACE reads, yields one record per CDR3 protein. This table has hundreds of thousands of distinct CDR3 sequences, about 45% appearing once. The sequencing input was blood. Every receptor here comes from a man older than 75 in good health.

The gene calls are TRBV7-2 and TRBJ1-2; 8 nucleotides match TRBD1. Germline loops: CDR1 SGHTA, CDR2 FQGNSA. The CDR3 loop spans 15 amino acids. J was trimmed by 4 bases and V by 7 bases; bases with no gene match: 11. For the CDR3, the DNA is TGTGCCAGCAACCCCAGACAGGGGTCGAGCTATGGCTACACCTTC. This sequence encodes CASNPRQGSSYGYTF.

The chain recombines TRBV28 with TRBJ2-1; a weak D match, TRBD1 (5 bases). The V gene lost 6 bases and the J gene lost 7 bases, with 16 bases spanning the gap. CDR1 is MDHEN and CDR2 is SYDVKM in the germline V gene. The CDR3 is 14 amino acids. The CDR3 region is CASSKPEGVNEQFF. CDR3 nucleotides: TGTGCCAGCAGCAAACCCGAAGGGGTGAATGAGCAGTTCTTC.

This clonotype came up many times. The rearrangement joins TRBV20-1 to TRBJ2-7; 7 nucleotides match TRBD1. CDR1 is DFQATT, CDR2 SNEGSKA, per germline (reference sequence). The V and J ends lost 5 bases and 0 bases, in that order; junction bases with no gene match: 10. This CDR3 is 15 amino acids long. CDR3: CSAGDSRVTSYEQYF. CDR3 nucleotide sequence: TGCAGTGCTGGGGACAGCCGAGTCACCTCCTACGAGCAGTACTTC.

The chain uses TRBV29-1 and TRBJ2-3; a possible D gene is TRBD2 (6 bases). The ends were cut back, 8 bases at V and 2 bases at J, with 14 bases in the middle. From germline, CDR1 is SQVTM and CDR2 ANQGSEA. This CDR3 has 13 residues. The CDR3 loop reads CSLSGGYTDTQYF. In DNA, the CDR3 is TGCAGCTTGAGTGGGGGGTACACAGATACGCAGTATTTT.

Regarding this clonotype: The junction and the germline gene differ at one end; a read error may be behind it. The chain couples TRBV6-6 to TRBJ2-1; 7 bases fit TRBD2. The CDR3 has 14 residues. CDR1 and CDR2 from the germline V gene are MNHNY and SVGAGI (reference sequence). The CDR3 sequence is CAGSRYISGEGQFF. CDR3 sequence (DNA): TGTGCCGGCAGTCGTTACATTTCGGGGGAGGGGCAGTTCTTC.

Here the CDR3 reads CASSFTGGEQYF. The DNA of the CDR3 is TGTGCCAGCAGCTTCACAGGGGGCGAGCAGTACTTC. The chain employs TRBV7-2 and TRBJ2-7; 8 nucleotides line up with TRBD1. The CDR3 is 12 residues long. Unmatched junction bases numbered 1, after V lost 3 bases and J lost 6 bases. Germline V gives CDR1 SGHTA, CDR2 FQGNSA.

The V call is TRBV14, the J call TRBJ2-2; a weak D match, TRBD1 (5 bases). The CDR3 consists of 14 residues. From germline, CDR1 is SGHDN and CDR2 FVKESK. V lost 4 bases to trimming and J lost 4 bases, with 10 bases between them. CDR3: CASSPGHFTGELFF. CDR3 nucleotides: TGTGCCAGCAGCCCCGGACATTTCACCGGGGAGCTGTTTTTT. Full variable domain (rest looked up from reference TRBV14 and TRBJ2-2): EAGVTQFPSHSVIEKGQTVTLRCDPISGHDNLYWYRRVMGKEIKFLLHFVKESKQDESGMPNNRFLAERTGGTYSTLKVQPAELEDSGVYFCASSPGHFTGELFFGEGSRLTVL.

This chain uses TRBV4-3 with TRBJ2-2; TRBD1 agrees at 8 bases. With V trimmed by 4 bases and J by 5 bases, 6 bases remained unmatched. The CDR3 is made up of 15 amino acids. Germline CDR1 and CDR2: LGHNA and YSLEER. For the CDR3, the DNA is TGCGCCAGCAGCCGGGGACAGGCAAAGACCGGGGAGCTGTTTTTT. This codes for CASSRGQAKTGELFF.

This clonotype has just a few counts. The chain joins TRBV12-3 or TRBV12-4 to TRBJ1-5; D gene ambiguous. The CDR3 length is 12 residues. Trimming took off 5 bases at V and 7 bases at J, with 9 bases between the two ends. This CDR3 reads CASSQGRQPQHF. The CDR3, as DNA: TGTGCCAGCAGTCAAGGACGGCAGCCCCAGCATTTT.

V usage is TRBV3-1 and J usage is TRBJ2-7, with 10 bases that match TRBD2. Germline V gene sequence: CDR1 LGHDT, CDR2 YNNKEL (reference sequence). The trim removed 6 bases at V and 7 bases at J, leaving 6 bases unmatched. The CDR3 loop spans 13 amino acids. CDR3 residues: CASRRTSGREQYF. The CDR3 bases are TGTGCCAGCAGACGGACTAGCGGCCGTGAGCAGTACTTC.

In this sample, this clonotype turned up a few times. CDR3 sequence reads: CASSLLAADNYGYTF. The CDR3 DNA is TGTGCCAGCAGTTTACTGGCGGCCGATAACTATGGCTACACCTTC. The V gene is TRBV28, the J gene TRBJ1-2; D remains ambiguous. The germline V gene encodes CDR1 MDHEN and CDR2 SYDVKM. CDR3 length: 15 amino acids. V was cut by 2 bases and J by 1 base, with 11 bases left in between.

The gene calls are TRBV4-3 and TRBJ2-3; a weak D match, TRBD1 (8 bases). This CDR3 contains 15 residues. V shed 0 bases and J shed 8 bases, with 15 bases lying between them. CDR1 and CDR2 from the germline V gene are LGHNA and YSLEER. CDR3 residues: CASSQEGNRGGTQYF. As DNA, the CDR3 is TGCGCCAGCAGCCAAGAAGGCAACAGGGGGGGTACGCAGTATTTT.

J is TRBJ1-5 and V is TRBV2, with 8 bases lining up with TRBD1. With 4 bases clipped from V and 6 bases from J, the junction kept 5 bases outside the gene matches. This CDR3 is 14 amino acids long. Per germline, CDR1 SNHLY and CDR2 FYNNEI. Written as DNA, the CDR3 is TGTGCCAGCAGTGGAACAGGGGGTTTTCAGCCCCAGCATTTT. Translated: CASSGTGGFQPQHF.

This clonotype has a handful of counts. The chain couples TRBV20-1 to TRBJ2-3, with 9 bases identical to TRBD2. J was trimmed by 2 bases and V by 6 bases; bases with no gene match: 9. This CDR3 is built from 15 residues. Per germline, CDR1 DFQATT and CDR2 SNEGSKA (reference sequence). This chain's CDR3 is CSALRLAEFTDTQYF. CDR3 sequence (DNA): TGCAGTGCCCTAAGACTAGCGGAATTCACAGATACGCAGTATTTT.

This chain links TRBV6-2 or TRBV6-3 with TRBJ2-1, with D possibly TRBD1 on 5 matching bases. Germline values: CDR1 MNHEY, CDR2 SVGEGT. CDR3 length: 14 amino acids. With 0 bases removed from V and 4 bases from J, the gap between germline ends came to 7 bases. In nucleotides, the CDR3 is TGTGCCAGCAGTTACTCTGGACATTACAATGAGCAGTTCTTC. Amino acid sequence: CASSYSGHYNEQFF.

V gene TRBV20-1 combines with J gene TRBJ2-1; TRBD1 aligns across 7 bases. V was clipped by 4 bases and J by 5 bases; unmatched bases: 11. Per germline, CDR1 DFQATT and CDR2 SNEGSKA (reference sequence). The CDR3 spans 15 residues. The CDR3: CSAKPPGGPNNEQFF. Written as DNA, the CDR3 is TGCAGTGCTAAGCCCCCAGGGGGACCTAACAATGAGCAGTTCTTC.

The V gene is TRBV5-8, the J gene TRBJ2-7, with D possibly called TRBD1 or TRBD2 (5 bases each). The ends were cut back, 5 bases at V and 4 bases at J, with 16 bases in the middle. The CDR3 length is 14 residues. Germline V lookup: CDR1 SGHTS, CDR2 YDEGEE. The CDR3 sequence: CASSPTGAQYEQYF. The CDR3 DNA sequence: TGTGCCAGCAGTCCTACCGGGGCCCAATACGAGCAGTACTTC.

This sequence joins TRBV10-3 and TRBJ1-2; a possible D gene is TRBD1 (5 bases). Germline V gene data show CDR1 as ENHRY and CDR2 as SYGVKD. Trimming took off 6 bases at V and 2 bases at J, with 10 bases between the two ends. This CDR3 is built from 13 residues. The CDR3 here is CAISDQGNYGYTF. The CDR3 nucleotides read TGTGCCATCAGCGATCAGGGAAACTATGGCTACACCTTC.

The chain recombines TRBV2 with TRBJ2-1, with D maybe TRBD2 (6 bases). V lost 6 bases, J lost 8 bases, and 11 bases lay in between. Germline CDR1 SNHLY, CDR2 FYNNEI. The CDR3 runs to 12 residues. The CDR3 region has the DNA TGTGCCAGCAGCGAAACGGGGGATGAGCAGTTCTTC. It translates to CASSETGDEQFF.